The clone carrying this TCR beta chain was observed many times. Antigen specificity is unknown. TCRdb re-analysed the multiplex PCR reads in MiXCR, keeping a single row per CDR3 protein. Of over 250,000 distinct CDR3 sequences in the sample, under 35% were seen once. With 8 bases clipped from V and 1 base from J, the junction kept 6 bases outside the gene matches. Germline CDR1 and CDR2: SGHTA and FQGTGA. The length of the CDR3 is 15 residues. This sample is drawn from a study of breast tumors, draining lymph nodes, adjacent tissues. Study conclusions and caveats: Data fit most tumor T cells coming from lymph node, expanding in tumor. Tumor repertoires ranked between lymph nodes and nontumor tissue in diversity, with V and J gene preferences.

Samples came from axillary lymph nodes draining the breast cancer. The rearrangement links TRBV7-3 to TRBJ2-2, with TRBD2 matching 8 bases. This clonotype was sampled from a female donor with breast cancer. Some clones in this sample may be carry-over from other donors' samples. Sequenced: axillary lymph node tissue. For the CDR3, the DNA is TGTGCCAGCCGTACCGCGGGAGGGAACACCGGGGAGCTGTTTTTT. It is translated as CASRTAGGNTGELFF.